The rows below give T cell receptor beta chains drawn from one sample of a study of radiotherapy plus CTLA-4 blockade in lung cancer. Data came from immunoSEQ multiplex PCR; TCRdb stores just in-frame clones and leaves some out. The table records 130,000 or so clones, just under 90% of them present only once. This specimen was peripheral blood, taken from a patient treated with radiotherapy plus ipilimumab. The receptors stem from a human donor with non-small cell lung cancer that progressed on radiotherapy plus ipilimumab. CDR3s include the opening cysteine and the closing phenylalanine or tryptophan. The D gene is left open where the match is weak. A clone size is listed for some rows: how often the clone was seen (once, few, many), or a class if it is expanded.

j_gene | v_gene | abundance | d_gene | CDR3nt | CDR3aa
TRBJ2-7 | TRBV2 | - | TRBD1 | TGTGCCAGCAGGATTACAGGGGCTGGGCAGTACTTC | CASRITGAGQYF
TRBJ1-1 | TRBV6-5 | - | - | TGTGCCAGCACGGGGCGAGGGAACACTGAAGCTTTCTTT | CASTGRGNTEAFF
TRBJ2-5 | TRBV4-1 | - | - | TGCGCCAGCAGCCAAGTCGGCAGGGGTGGGGAGACCCAGTACTTC | CASSQVGRGGETQYF
TRBJ1-5 | TRBV6-5 | - | TRBD1 | TGTGCCAGCAGGTCTGGGACAGGGAAGAATCAGCCCCAGCATTTT | CASRSGTGKNQPQHF
TRBJ2-1 | TRBV19 | - | - | TGTGCCAGTAGTATCTCTAATGAGCAGTTCTTC | CASSISNEQFF
TRBJ2-7 | TRBV5-1 | - | - | TGCGCCAGCAGCTTGGGGGACCGACTTCTTACGGGCGAGCAGTACTTC | CASSLGDRLLTGEQYF
TRBJ2-7 | TRBV18 | few | - | TGTGCCAGCTCACCAAAACAGCCCTACGAGCAGTACTTC | CASSPKQPYEQYF
TRBJ1-1 | TRBV12-5 | - | - | TGTGCTAGTGGTTTAACGGTGTCCGGCACTGAAGCTTTCTTT | CASGLTVSGTEAFF
TRBJ1-1 | TRBV19 | - | - | TGTGCCAGTAGTAATTACGGGCGGAACACTGAAGCTTTCTTT | CASSNYGRNTEAFF
TRBJ2-1 | TRBV28 | - | - | TGTGCCACCCAAAGACAGCTAGCGTCCTACAATGAGCAGTTCTTC | CATQRQLASYNEQFF